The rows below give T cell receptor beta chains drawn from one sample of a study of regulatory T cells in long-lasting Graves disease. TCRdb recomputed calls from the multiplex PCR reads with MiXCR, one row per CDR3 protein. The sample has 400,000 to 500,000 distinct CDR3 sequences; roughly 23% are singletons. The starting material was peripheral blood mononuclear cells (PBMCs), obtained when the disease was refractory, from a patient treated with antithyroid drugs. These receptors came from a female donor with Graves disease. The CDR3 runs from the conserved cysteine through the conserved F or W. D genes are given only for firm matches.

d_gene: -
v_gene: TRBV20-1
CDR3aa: CSARDDGGQNTGELFF

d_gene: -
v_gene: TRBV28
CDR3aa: CASRPTGPNTQYF

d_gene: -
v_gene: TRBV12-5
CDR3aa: CASGLVPPQNYGYTF

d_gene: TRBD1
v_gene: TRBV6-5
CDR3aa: CASSSGTAQPQHF

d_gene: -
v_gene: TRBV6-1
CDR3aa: CASRGVGQGQETQYF

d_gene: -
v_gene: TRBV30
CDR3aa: CAWSVLSTDTQYF

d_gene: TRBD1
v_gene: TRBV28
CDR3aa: CASRPGTVHYEQYF

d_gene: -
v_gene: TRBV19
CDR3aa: CASAVRTEAFF

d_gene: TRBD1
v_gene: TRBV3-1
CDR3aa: CASSLLTGRPDEQYF

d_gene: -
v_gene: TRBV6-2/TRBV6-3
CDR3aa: CASSEAGWAPEQYF

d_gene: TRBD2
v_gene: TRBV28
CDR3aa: CASSLSGRADTQYF

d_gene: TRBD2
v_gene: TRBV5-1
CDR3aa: CASSFLLAGGDEQYF

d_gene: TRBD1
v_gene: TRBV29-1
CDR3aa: CSVEASGGVQETQYF

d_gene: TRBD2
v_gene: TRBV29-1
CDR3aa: CSVDTAGATGELFF

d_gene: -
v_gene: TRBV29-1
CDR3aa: CSHNRLGSGRNTEAFF

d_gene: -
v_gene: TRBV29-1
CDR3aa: CSAGVAQHYTDTQYF

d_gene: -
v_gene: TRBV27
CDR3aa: CASSLLGTSRHEQYF

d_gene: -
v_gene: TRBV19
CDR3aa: CASRTGTGVNTEAFF

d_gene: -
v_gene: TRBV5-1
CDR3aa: CASRWGKETQYF

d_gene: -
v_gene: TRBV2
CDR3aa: CASSEMWGGDKDTQYF

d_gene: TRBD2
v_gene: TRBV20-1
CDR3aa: CSAQGLAASTDTQYF

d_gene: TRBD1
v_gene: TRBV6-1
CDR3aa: CASSRPTGQGNTIYF

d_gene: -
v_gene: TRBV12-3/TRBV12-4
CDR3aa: CASRQNGGPDNQPQHF

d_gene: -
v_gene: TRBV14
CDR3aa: CASSQAVYQETQYF

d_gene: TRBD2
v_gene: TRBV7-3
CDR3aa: CASSPFSGASYNEQFF

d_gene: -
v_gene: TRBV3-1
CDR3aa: CASSLARSSYEQYF